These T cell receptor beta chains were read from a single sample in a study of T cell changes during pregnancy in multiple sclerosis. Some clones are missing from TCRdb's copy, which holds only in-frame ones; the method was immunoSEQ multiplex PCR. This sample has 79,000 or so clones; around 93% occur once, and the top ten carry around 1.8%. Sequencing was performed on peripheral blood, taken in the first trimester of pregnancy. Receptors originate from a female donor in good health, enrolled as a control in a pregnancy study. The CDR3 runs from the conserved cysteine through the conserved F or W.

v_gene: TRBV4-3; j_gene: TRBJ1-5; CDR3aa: CASIFRGNQPQHF
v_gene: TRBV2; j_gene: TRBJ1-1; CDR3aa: CASRRVGTEAFF
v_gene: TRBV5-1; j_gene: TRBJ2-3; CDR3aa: CASSWSGREAGGTDTQYF
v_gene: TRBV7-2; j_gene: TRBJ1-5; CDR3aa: CASSYDSGNQPQHF
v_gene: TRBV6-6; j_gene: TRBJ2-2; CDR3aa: CASIGRDGGTGELFF
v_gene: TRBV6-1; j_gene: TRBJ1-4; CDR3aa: CAAQGYEKLFF
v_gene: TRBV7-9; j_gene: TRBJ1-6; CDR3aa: CASTDRHNSPLHF
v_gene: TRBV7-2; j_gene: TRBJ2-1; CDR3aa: CASSRGQGTYNEQFF
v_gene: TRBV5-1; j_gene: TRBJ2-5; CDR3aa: CASSLVARGGRQETQYF
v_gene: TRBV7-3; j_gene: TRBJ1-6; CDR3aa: CASGRGTGDDSPLHF
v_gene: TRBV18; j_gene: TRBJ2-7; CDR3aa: CASSLGVYEQYF
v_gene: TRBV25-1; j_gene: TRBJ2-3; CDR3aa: CASSEYSTPRARTDTQYF
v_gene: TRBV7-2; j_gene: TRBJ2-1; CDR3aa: CASSPLRGLRYNEQFF
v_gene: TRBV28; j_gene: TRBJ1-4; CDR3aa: CASSLLTGELFF
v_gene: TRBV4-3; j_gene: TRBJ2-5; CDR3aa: CASSQDSTGLAGAETQYF
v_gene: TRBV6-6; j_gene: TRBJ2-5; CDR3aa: CASTFRQGLLETQYF
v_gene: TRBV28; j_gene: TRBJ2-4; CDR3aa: CASSIRGQGNIQYF
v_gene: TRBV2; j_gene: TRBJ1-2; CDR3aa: CASSDNRQKYGYTF
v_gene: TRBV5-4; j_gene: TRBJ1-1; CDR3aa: CASSLGTWGTEAFF
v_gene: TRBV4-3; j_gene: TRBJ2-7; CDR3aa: CASSQTPWGADLYEQYF
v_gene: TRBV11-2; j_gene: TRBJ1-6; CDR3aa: CASSNNQRGNSPLHF
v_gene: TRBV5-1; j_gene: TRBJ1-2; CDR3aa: CASSTGTGGAAVETF
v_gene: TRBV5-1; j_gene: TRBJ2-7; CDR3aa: CASSLRLAQRGHEQYF
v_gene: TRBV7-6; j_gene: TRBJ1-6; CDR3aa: CASSPTGVYNSPLHF
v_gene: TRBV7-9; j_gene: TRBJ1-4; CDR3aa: CASSFRQVEKLFF
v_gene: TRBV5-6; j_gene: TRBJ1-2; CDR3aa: CASSLDFGTGGYGYTF
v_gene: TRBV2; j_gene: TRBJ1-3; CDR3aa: CASGREGQRSGNTIYF
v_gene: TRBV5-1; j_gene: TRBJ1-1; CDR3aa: CASSLVAGGDEAFF
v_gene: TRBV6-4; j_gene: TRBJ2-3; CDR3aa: CASSDSGGGLDTQYF
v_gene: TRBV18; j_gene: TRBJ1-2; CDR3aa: CASSRGGAGEYGYTF
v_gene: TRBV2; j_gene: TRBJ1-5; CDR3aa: CASSSHKERADRAAQPQHF
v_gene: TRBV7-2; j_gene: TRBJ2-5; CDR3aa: CASSFGKGVETQYF
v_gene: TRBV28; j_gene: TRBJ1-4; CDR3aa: CASTRDRVAEKLFF
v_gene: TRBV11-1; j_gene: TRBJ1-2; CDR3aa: CASSGTGGPGNYGYTF
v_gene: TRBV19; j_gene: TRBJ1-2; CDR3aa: CASRITGIGGYGYTF
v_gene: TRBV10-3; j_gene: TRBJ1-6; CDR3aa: CAISEPPYSPLHF
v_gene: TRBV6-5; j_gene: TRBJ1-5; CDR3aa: CASSSSRQGWQPQHF
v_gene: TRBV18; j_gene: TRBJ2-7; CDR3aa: CASSPGYMPYEQYF
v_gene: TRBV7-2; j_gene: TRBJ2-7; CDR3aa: CASGNYGTSDF
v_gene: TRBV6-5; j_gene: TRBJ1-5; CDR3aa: CASSYFQGGQPQHF
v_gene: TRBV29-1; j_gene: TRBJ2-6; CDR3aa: CSVVSGTGRPGANVLTF
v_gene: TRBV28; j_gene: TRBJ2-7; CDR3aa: CASHSGNYEQYF
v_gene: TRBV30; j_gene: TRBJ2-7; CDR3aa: CAVDRPEIEQYF
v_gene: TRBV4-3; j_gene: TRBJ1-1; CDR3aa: CASSQVLGSHTEAFF
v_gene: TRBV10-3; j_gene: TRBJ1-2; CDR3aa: CAISEFVSGDGYTF
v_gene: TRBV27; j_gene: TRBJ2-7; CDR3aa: CASSLSGDYEQYF
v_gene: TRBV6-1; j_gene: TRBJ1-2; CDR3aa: CATRGKGGYGYTF
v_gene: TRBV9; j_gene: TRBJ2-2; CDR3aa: CASSPYAGVGTGELFF
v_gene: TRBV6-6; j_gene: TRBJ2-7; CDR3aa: CASSLWTAKYEQYF
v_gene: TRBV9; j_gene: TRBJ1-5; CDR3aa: CASSAGGIDGQPQHF
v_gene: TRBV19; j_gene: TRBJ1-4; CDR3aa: CASSIRGREKLFF
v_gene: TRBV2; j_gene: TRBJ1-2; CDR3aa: CASSAQNYGYTF
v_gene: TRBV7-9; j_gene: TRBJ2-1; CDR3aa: CASSLQGSVEQFF
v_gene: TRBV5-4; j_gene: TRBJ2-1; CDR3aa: CASTSGDRAYNEQFF
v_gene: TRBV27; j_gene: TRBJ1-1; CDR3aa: CASSLLKQTEAFF
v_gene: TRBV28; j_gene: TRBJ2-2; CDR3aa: CASTSEFGTGPRVSPGELFF